A single T cell receptor beta chain is shown here with its context. No antigen is known for it. The data are from a study of regulatory T cells in long-lasting Graves disease. Study as a whole: Patients with new Graves' disease had used antithyroid drugs below 3 months.

Overall study results and limits: In persistent patients, shared public clonotypes (2,741) outnumbered those in new patients (around 1,000). Thyroid tissue was not sampled; only peripheral blood was.

The TCR beta library used iRepertoire HTBI primers with Arm-PCR amplification of CDR3. TCRdb re-called the multiplex PCR reads with MiXCR, one entry per CDR3 protein. Of 250,000 or so distinct CDR3 sequences in the sample, approximately 20% are singletons; the top ten hold 14%. V lost 7 bases and J lost 0; bases outside the gene matches: 11. This CDR3 has 18 residues. Sample time point: newly diagnosed GD, antithyroid drugs for less than 3 months. Isolated PBMC RNA provided the starting material for the TCR library. The sample was also reused in another study, on T cells in Graves' hyperthyroidism and ophthalmopathy. That work contributes: The study based diagnoses on clinical symptoms, serum thyroxine and TRAb, thyroid ultrasound and orbital computed tomography.

This chain links TRBV12-3 or TRBV12-4 with TRBJ2-1, with 11 bases fitting TRBD1. This TCR derives from a woman under 40 with Graves disease. Sequenced material: peripheral blood mononuclear cells (PBMCs), taken at new diagnosis, from a patient treated with antithyroid drugs. As DNA, the CDR3 is TGTGCCAGCACGAATAGGCCGGGACAGGGGGGCTCCTACAATGAGCAGTTCTTC. Residues: CASTNRPGQGGSYNEQFF.